One sample yielded the 13 T cell receptor beta chains listed below, sequenced in a study of control samples from healthy donors and cancer patients. Measured with immunoSEQ multiplex PCR; TCRdb has only the in-frame clones, and not every one. The profile shows tens of thousands of clones, roughly 86% of them singletons. Sample: blood. The receptors shown here come from a man aged 50 or older in good health.

The chain employs TRBV6-6 and TRBJ1-5; D not resolved. Germline V CDR1 and CDR2: MNHNY, SVGAGI (reference sequence). Trimming removed 2 bases from V and 6 bases from J, with 5 bases in between. The CDR3 is 12 amino acids. The CDR3 DNA sequence: TGTGCCAGCAGTTACATAGGTCAGCCCCAGCATTTT. Encoded protein: CASSYIGQPQHF.

The rearrangement uses TRBV14 and TRBJ2-7; the D is unclear. The V end lost 2 bases, the J end lost 6 bases, and 14 bases lay between the germline ends. Looked up from germline, CDR1 is SGHDN and CDR2 is FVKESK. This CDR3 has 14 residues. The CDR3: CASSQLGRPREQYF. CDR3 coding DNA: TGTGCCAGCAGCCAACTAGGACGCCCTCGCGAGCAGTACTTC.

In its sample, this clone was seen a few times. The rearrangement uses TRBV3-1 (or the pseudogene TRBV3-2) and TRBJ1-4; D is perhaps TRBD1 (6 bases). This CDR3 has 17 residues. Trimming removed 4 bases from V and 2 bases from J, with 17 bases in between. In germline, CDR1 is LGHDT, CDR2 YNNKEL (reference sequence). The CDR3 reads CASSPRAQGRTNEKLFF. DNA of the CDR3: TGTGCCAGCAGCCCCAGGGCCCAGGGGCGTACTAATGAAAAACTGTTTTTT.

The chain employs TRBV24-1 and TRBJ2-3, with a possible D match to TRBD1 (5 bases). Trimming left V 2 bases short and J 2 bases short, with 10 bases between. CDR1 is KGHDR, CDR2 SFDVKD, per germline. The CDR3 is 15 residues long. The CDR3 here is CATSDSRGPTDTQYF. In nucleotides, the CDR3 is TGTGCCACCAGTGATTCAAGGGGCCCCACAGATACGCAGTATTTT.

J is TRBJ1-1 and V is TRBV5-1; the D is unclear. With 3 bases removed from V and 1 base from J, the gap between germline ends came to 7 bases. CDR3 length equals 13 residues. CDR1 and CDR2 from the germline V gene are SGHRS and YFSETQ. DNA of the CDR3: TGCGCCAGCAGCTCTACAACGAACACTGAAGCTTTCTTT. This translates into CASSSTTNTEAFF.

The chain employs TRBV15 and TRBJ1-4; 10 nucleotides line up with TRBD1. Trimming at V came to 3 bases and at J to 7 bases, leaving 5 bases not matched to a gene. The germline gives CDR1 LNHNV, CDR2 YYDKDF (reference sequence). The CDR3 spans 15 residues. DNA of the CDR3: TGTGCCACCAGCAGGACAGGGGGCTGGAGTGAAAAACTGTTTTTT. It translates to CATSRTGGWSEKLFF.

This sequence joins TRBV2 and TRBJ1-4; TRBD1 matches at 7 bases. Trimming at V came to 0 bases and at J to 8 bases, leaving 6 bases not matched to a gene. The CDR3 covers 15 residues. Germline-derived CDR1 and CDR2 are SNHLY and FYNNEI. CDR3 sequence reads: CASSEAEGAGEKLFF. DNA of the CDR3: TGTGCCAGCAGTGAAGCAGAGGGGGCAGGGGAAAAACTGTTTTTT.

The gene calls are TRBV11-3 and TRBJ1-1; 9 bases are a match to TRBD1. V gave up 7 bases and J gave up 2 bases; unmatched junction bases: 5. Germline V lookup: CDR1 SGHNT, CDR2 YENEEA. CDR3 length equals 14 residues. CDR3: CASKGQGINTEAFF. CDR3 nucleotide sequence: TGTGCCAGCAAGGGACAGGGAATAAACACTGAAGCTTTCTTT.

The J gene is TRBJ1-5, the V gene TRBV30; no reliable D call. CDR1 is GTSNPN and CDR2 is SVGIG in the germline V gene (reference sequence). This CDR3 contains 14 residues. V was cut by 8 bases and J by 4 bases, with 18 bases left in between. The CDR3 here is CALSSGNRNQPQHF. CDR3 DNA sequence: TGTGCCCTCTCCTCGGGGAACCGAAATCAGCCCCAGCATTTT. Variable domain in full (rest from reference TRBV30 and TRBJ1-5): SQTIHQWPATLVQPVGSPLSLECTVEGTSNPNLYWYRQAAGRGLQLLFYSVGIGQISSEVPQNLSASRPQDRQFILSSKKLLLSDSGFYLCALSSGNRNQPQHFGDGTRLSIL.

The V and J genes are TRBV7-2 and TRBJ1-1; tentative D call: TRBD1 (5 bases). CDR3 length: 12 residues. Germline assignment: CDR1 SGHTA and CDR2 FQGNSA. V was clipped by 8 bases and J by 1 base, with 8 bases between them. The DNA for the CDR3 is TGTGCCAGCGGCGGGGCGAACACTGAAGCTTTCTTT. Translating gives CASGGANTEAFF.

The V call is TRBV7-9, the J call TRBJ1-2; D unresolved. This CDR3 contains 14 residues. The germline gives CDR1 SEHNR, CDR2 FQNEAQ (reference sequence). Trimming left V 1 base short and J 3 bases short, with 9 bases between. Here the CDR3 DNA reads TGTGCCAGCAGCTTAGAACGGGCTGACTATGGCTACACCTTC. As protein: CASSLERADYGYTF.

This CDR3 reads CSASTGHRGRNGQPQHF. The DNA of the CDR3 is TGCAGTGCTAGTACAGGGCATCGGGGGAGAAATGGTCAGCCCCAGCATTTT. The rearrangement links TRBV20-1 to TRBJ1-5, with D tentatively TRBD1 (6 bases). Between the trimmed V and J ends, which lost 3 bases and 6 bases, there was a span of 24 bases. The CDR3 runs 17 residues. The germline CDR1 and CDR2 sequences are DFQATT and SNEGSKA (reference sequence).

The chain has TRBV21-1 and TRBJ1-2. TRBV21-1 is assigned pseudogene status. The CDR3 runs 16 residues. CDR3 sequence reads: CASSKGNSGLRDGYTF. CDR3 DNA sequence: TGTGCCAGCAGCAAAGGAAATTCGGGGTTAAGGGATGGCTACACCTTC.